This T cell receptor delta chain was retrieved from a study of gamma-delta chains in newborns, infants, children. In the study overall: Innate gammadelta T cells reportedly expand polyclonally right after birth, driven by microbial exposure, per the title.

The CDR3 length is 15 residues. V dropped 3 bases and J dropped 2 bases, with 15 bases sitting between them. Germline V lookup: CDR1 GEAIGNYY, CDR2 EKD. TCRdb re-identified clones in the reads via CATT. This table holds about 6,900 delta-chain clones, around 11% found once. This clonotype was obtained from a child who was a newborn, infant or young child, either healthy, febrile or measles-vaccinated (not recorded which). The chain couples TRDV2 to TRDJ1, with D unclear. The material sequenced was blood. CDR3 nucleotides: TGTGCCTGTGACGCGGTTATTAAAGCAACCGATAAACTCATCTTT. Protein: CACDAVIKATDKLIF.